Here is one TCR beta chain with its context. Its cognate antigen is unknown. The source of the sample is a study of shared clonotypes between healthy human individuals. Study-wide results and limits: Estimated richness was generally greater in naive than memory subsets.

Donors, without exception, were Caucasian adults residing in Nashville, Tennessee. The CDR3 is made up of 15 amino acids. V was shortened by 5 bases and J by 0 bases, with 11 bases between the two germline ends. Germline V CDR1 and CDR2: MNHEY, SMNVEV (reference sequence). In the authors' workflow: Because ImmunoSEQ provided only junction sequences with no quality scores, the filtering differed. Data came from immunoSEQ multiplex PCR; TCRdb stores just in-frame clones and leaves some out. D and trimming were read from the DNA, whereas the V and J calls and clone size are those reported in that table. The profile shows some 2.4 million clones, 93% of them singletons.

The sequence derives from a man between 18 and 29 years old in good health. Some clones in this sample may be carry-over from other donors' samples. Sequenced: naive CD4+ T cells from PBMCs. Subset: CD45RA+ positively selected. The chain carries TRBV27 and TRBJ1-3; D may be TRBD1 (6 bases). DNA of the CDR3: TGTGCCAGCAGTCGCGACAGGTACTCTGGAAACACCATATATTTT. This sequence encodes CASSRDRYSGNTIYF.